Listed here is a single T cell receptor beta chain. This sample was taken from a study of cytomegalovirus exposure and HLA in healthy donors. Germline V gene sequence: CDR1 ENHRY, CDR2 SYGVKD. Trimming shortened V by 3 bases and J by 2 bases, and 16 bases separated the two germline ends. This CDR3 has 16 residues. Sequencing was performed with immunoSEQ multiplex PCR; in TCRdb, only in-frame clones are kept and a portion is missing. The sample lists roughly 260,000 clones; about 90% were seen once. The chain is built from TRBV10-3 and TRBJ1-1; D is ambiguous. Source material: PBMCs. The sequence was obtained from a woman between 18 and 29 years old in good health and CMV-seronegative. The DNA for the CDR3 is TGTGCCATCAGTGAATTAGAGGAGACCGCAAACACTGAAGCTTTCTTT. As protein: CAISELEETANTEAFF.